This T cell receptor (beta chain) was documented in a study of regulatory T cells in long-lasting Graves disease. In this sample, this clonotype turned up a few times. Time point noted: newly diagnosed GD, antithyroid drugs for less than 3 months. PBMC-derived RNA was used for the TCR library. The CDR3 runs 15 residues. V was shortened by 1 base and J by 4 bases, with 10 bases between the two germline ends. Library construction for TCR beta used iRepertoire HTBI primers and Arm-PCR of CDR3 regions. TCRdb redid the calling of the multiplex PCR reads with MiXCR, one entry per CDR3 protein. In the table there are about 420,000 distinct CDR3 sequences, 16% of which are singletons. This sample also appeared in a second study, on T cells in Graves' hyperthyroidism and ophthalmopathy.

The rearrangement links TRBV12-3 or TRBV12-4 to TRBJ1-4; TRBD1 might be the D (6 bases). Sequenced material: peripheral blood mononuclear cells (PBMCs), taken at new diagnosis, from a patient treated with antithyroid drugs. The origin of this receptor is a woman between 18 and 30 years old with Graves disease. The CDR3 here is CASSLGQGSNEKLFF. The CDR3 nucleotides are TGTGCCAGCAGTTTAGGGCAGGGGAGTAATGAAAAACTGTTTTTT.